This T cell receptor beta chain stems from a study of cytomegalovirus exposure and HLA in healthy donors. The PCR ran on 60 Vbeta and 13 Jbeta primers. Generated by immunoSEQ multiplex PCR, the TCRdb table keeps only in-frame clones and is missing some. The sample shows fewer than 200,000 clones, around four fifths of them seen only once. CDR1 and CDR2 (germline): SEHNR, FQNEAQ (reference sequence). This CDR3 comprises 13 residues. Trimming left V 5 bases short and J 5 bases short, with 12 bases between. This TCR came from a male donor in good health and CMV-seropositive. The chain joins TRBV7-9 to TRBJ2-5; possibly TRBD2 for D (6 bases). What was sequenced was PBMCs. In DNA, the CDR3 is TGTGCCAGCAGCCGAGCCCGGGAGGAGACCCAGTACTTC. Amino acid sequence: CASSRAREETQYF. Full variable domain (rest looked up from reference TRBV7-9 and TRBJ2-5): DTGVSQNPRHKITKRGQNVTFRCDPISEHNRLYWYRQTLGQGPEFLTYFQNEAQLEKSRLLSDRFSAERPKGSFSTLEIQRTEQGDSAMYLCASSRAREETQYFGPGTRLLVL.